A single TCR beta chain is shown here with its context. Its antigen remains unidentified. This sample is drawn from a study of T cells in Graves' hyperthyroidism and ophthalmopathy. Uncontrolled infections, other autoimmune diseases, pregnancy or lactation led to exclusion of patients. For the diagnoses, clinical symptoms, serum thyroxine and TRAb, thyroid ultrasound and orbital computed tomography were used. There were TCR beta CDR3 regions amplified from RNA transcripts. The TCR CDR3 first-round RT-PCR relied on the HTBI primer set. TCRdb passed the multiplex PCR reads through MiXCR, listing each CDR3 protein once. The table lists 380,000 or so distinct CDR3 sequences, about a fifth of them singletons. Findings of the study overall: A model using 13 V-J features told ophthalmopathy apart from stable hyperthyroidism. Clonotypes that were expanded in thyroid above 0.001 mostly appeared in blood too.

Sequenced sample: blood. This TCR derives from a woman younger than 35 with Graves' hyperthyroidism.

The CDR3 loop reads CAISVVGSGELFF. Written as DNA, the CDR3 is TGTGCCATCAGTGTGGTAGGGTCCGGGGAGCTGTTTTTT. The chain is built from TRBV10-3 and TRBJ2-2; D is uncertain. The CDR3 is made up of 13 amino acids. V was cut by 4 bases and J by 6 bases, with 9 bases left in between. CDR1 is ENHRY, CDR2 SYGVKD, per germline.